The 9 T cell receptor beta chains below come from one sample, sequenced in a study of blood T cell repertoires in COVID-19. TCRdb's copy holds only in-frame clones and misses some; the assay was immunoSEQ multiplex PCR. This sample yields roughly 340,000 clones, of which over 75% are seen a single time; more than 1.5% belongs to the top ten. What was sequenced was PBMCs or T cells enriched from blood (not recorded which). These receptors all stem from a middle-aged man in a cohort exposed to, infected with or recovered from COVID-19 (not recorded which).

This clone was seen only a few times. V usage is TRBV29-1 and J usage is TRBJ2-1, with 7 bases fitting TRBD2. CDR1 and CDR2 (germline): SQVTM, ANQGSEA. The CDR3 covers 12 residues. The ends lost 4 bases at V and 6 bases at J; junction bases unmatched: 3. CDR3 DNA: TGCAGCGTTGGCGGGGGACCCAATGAGCAGTTCTTC. It translates to CSVGGGPNEQFF.

The chain links TRBV11-3 to TRBJ2-1; D unclear. The germline V gene encodes CDR1 SGHNT and CDR2 YENEEA. Deletions cut 5 bases from V and 3 bases from J, with 8 bases between. CDR3 length: 13 residues. The CDR3 region is CASSPSNYNEQFF. DNA of the CDR3: TGTGCCAGCAGCCCCTCTAACTACAATGAGCAGTTCTTC.

The chain carries TRBV30 and TRBJ2-5; 8 nucleotides match TRBD2. The length of the CDR3 is 13 residues. V trimming: 4 bases; J trimming: 4 bases; junction bases outside the gene matches: 5. Germline V gene sequence: CDR1 GTSNPN, CDR2 SVGIG (reference sequence). CDR3 sequence: CAWTSSGPETQYF. The CDR3 coding sequence is TGTGCCTGGACTTCTAGCGGGCCAGAGACCCAGTACTTC. The full variable domain, completed using reference TRBV30 and TRBJ2-5, is SQTIHQWPATLVQPVGSPLSLECTVEGTSNPNLYWYRQAAGRGLQLLFYSVGIGQISSEVPQNLSASRPQDRQFILSSKKLLLSDSGFYLCAWTSSGPETQYFGPGTRLLVL.

This clone was picked up one time. This chain links TRBV27 with TRBJ2-1; tentatively, D is TRBD1 (5 bases). V lost 3 bases and J 0 bases, leaving 9 bases between the germline ends. Per the germline V gene, CDR1 is MNHEY and CDR2 is SMNVEV (reference sequence). This CDR3 has 15 amino acids. The CDR3 loop is CASSLGQGSYNEQFF. The CDR3 coding sequence is TGTGCCAGCAGTTTGGGCCAGGGCTCCTACAATGAGCAGTTCTTC.

Notes on this clone: The sample carries other DNA sequences with the same CDR3. V gene TRBV5-1 combines with J gene TRBJ2-5, with 7 bases lining up with TRBD1. CDR1 SGHRS and CDR2 YFSETQ come from the germline V gene. The CDR3 spans 14 residues. The J segment lost 2 bases and the V segment lost 0 bases, leaving 1 base of the junction unmatched. CDR3 amino acids: CASSLGTGQETQYF. The CDR3 nucleotides read TGCGCCAGCAGCTTGGGGACAGGTCAAGAGACCCAGTACTTC.

The CDR3, as DNA: TGTGCCAGCAGCCAATTTAGGGGGAGTAACACTGAAGCTTTCTTT. It yields the protein CASSQFRGSNTEAFF. The J gene is TRBJ1-1, the V gene TRBV7-8; tentative D call: TRBD1 (6 bases). V shed 5 bases and J shed 2 bases, with 15 bases lying between them. Germline CDR1 SGHVS, CDR2 FQNEAQ. The CDR3 length is 15 residues. The full variable domain, rest sourced from reference TRBV7-8 and TRBJ1-1, is GAGVSQSPRYKVAKRGQDVALRCDPISGHVSLFWYQQALGQGPEFLTYFQNEAQLDKSGLPSDRFFAERPEGSVSTLKIQRTQQEDSAVYLCASSQFRGSNTEAFFGQGTRLTVV.

The chain carries TRBV11-2 and TRBJ1-4, with 7 bases matching TRBD1. After removal of 1 base from V and 8 bases from J, the junction contained 10 bases not matched to a gene. Germline V lookup: CDR1 SGHAT, CDR2 FQNNGV. The CDR3 has 16 amino acids. The CDR3 bases are TGTGCCAGCAGCTTAGTAACAGACAGGGTTCGCGAAAAACTGTTTTTT. Its translation is CASSLVTDRVREKLFF.

The V gene is TRBV5-4, the J gene TRBJ1-1, with a tentative D call TRBD1 (6 bases). Trimming cost V 3 bases and J 7 bases, with 19 bases left between them. This CDR3 has 15 residues. The germline CDR1 and CDR2 sequences are SGHNT and YYREEE (reference sequence). CDR3 DNA: TGTGCCAGCAGCTATGTGACAGGCAGGCAGGGTGAAGCTTTCTTT. It encodes CASSYVTGRQGEAFF.

There are a few counts of this clone. The chain joins TRBV5-1 to TRBJ2-5; D unclear. This CDR3 has 13 amino acids. Trimming left V 1 base short and J 1 base short, with 5 bases between. Germline V CDR1 and CDR2: SGHRS, YFSETQ. The CDR3, as DNA: TGCGCCAGCAGCTTGAACGGCCAAGAGACCCAGTACTTC. This translates into CASSLNGQETQYF.